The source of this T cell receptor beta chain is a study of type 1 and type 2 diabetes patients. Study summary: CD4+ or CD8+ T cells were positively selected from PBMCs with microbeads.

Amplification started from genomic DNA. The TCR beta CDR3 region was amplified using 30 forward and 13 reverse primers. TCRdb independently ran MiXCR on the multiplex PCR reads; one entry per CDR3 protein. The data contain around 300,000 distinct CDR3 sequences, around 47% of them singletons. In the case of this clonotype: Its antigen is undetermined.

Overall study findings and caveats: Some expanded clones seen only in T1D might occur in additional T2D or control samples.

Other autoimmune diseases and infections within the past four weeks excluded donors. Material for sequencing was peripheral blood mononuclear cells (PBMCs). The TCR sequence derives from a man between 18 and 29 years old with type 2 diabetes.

The DNA of the CDR3 is TGTGCCAGCAGTGATTGGGGGGGCTCCTACGAGCAGTACTTC. As protein: CASSDWGGSYEQYF. The V call is TRBV6-1, the J call TRBJ2-7; TRBD2 matches 7 bases. The CDR3 is 14 amino acids. J gave up 0 bases and V 3 bases, and 2 bases lay outside the gene matches. Germline CDR1 reads MNHNS; CDR2 reads SASEGT.